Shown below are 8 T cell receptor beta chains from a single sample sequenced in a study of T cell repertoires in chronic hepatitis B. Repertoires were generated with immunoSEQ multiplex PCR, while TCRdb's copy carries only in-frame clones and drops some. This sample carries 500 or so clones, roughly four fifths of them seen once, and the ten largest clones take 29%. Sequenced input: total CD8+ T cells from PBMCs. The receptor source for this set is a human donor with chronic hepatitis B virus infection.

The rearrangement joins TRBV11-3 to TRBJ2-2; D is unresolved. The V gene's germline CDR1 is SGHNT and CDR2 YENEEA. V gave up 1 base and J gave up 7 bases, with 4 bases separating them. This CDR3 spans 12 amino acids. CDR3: CASSLANGELFF. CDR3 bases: TGTGCCAGCAGCTTAGCAAACGGGGAGCTGTTTTTT.

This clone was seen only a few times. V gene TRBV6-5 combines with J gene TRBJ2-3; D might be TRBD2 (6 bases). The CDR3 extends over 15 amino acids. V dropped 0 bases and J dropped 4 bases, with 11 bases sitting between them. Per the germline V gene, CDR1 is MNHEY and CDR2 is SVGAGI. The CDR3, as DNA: TGTGCCAGCAGTTACTCGACGGGGGTGGCAGATACGCAGTATTTT. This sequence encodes CASSYSTGVADTQYF.

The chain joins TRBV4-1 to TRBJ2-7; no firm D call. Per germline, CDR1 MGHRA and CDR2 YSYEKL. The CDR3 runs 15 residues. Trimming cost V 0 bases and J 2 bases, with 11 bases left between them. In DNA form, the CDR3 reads TGCGCCAGCAGCCAAGATCGGGCAGGAACCTACGAGCAGTACTTC. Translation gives CASSQDRAGTYEQYF.

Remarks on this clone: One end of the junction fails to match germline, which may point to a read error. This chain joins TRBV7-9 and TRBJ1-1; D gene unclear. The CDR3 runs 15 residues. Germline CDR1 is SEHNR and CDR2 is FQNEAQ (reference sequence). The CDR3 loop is CASSPPETMKTEAFF. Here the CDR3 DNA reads TGTGCCAGCAGCCCCCCCGAAACCATGAAAACTGAAGCTTTCTTT. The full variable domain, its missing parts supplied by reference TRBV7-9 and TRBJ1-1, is DTGVSQNPRHKITKRGQNVTFRCDPISEHNRLYWYRQTLGQGPEFLTYFQNEAQLEKSRLLSDRFSAERPKGSFSTLEIQRTEQGDSAMYLCASSPPETMKTEAFFGQGTRLTVV.

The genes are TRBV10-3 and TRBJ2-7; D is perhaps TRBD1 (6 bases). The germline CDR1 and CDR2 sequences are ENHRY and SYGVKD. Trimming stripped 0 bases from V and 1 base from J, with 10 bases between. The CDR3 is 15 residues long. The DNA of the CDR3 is TGTGCCATCAGTGAGTCTGAGGACAGATCCTACGAGCAGTACTTC. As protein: CAISESEDRSYEQYF.

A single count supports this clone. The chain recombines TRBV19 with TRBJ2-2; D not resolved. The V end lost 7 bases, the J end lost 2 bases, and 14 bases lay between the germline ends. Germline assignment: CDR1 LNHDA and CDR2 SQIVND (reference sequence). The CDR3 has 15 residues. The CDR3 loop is CASIKSLLNTGELFF. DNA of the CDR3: TGTGCCAGTATTAAGTCACTCCTTAACACCGGGGAGCTGTTTTTT.

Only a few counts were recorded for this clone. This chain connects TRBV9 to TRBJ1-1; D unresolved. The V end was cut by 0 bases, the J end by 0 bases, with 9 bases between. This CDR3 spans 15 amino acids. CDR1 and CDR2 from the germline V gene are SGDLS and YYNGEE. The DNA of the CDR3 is TGTGCCAGCAGCGTAGATCCCGGGGTGAACACTGAAGCTTTCTTT. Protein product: CASSVDPGVNTEAFF.

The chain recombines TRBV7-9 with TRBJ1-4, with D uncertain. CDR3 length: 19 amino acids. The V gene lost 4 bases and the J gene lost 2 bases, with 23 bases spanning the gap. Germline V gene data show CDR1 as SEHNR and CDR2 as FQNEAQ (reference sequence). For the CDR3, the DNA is TGTGCCAGCAGCTACGAGACTTACTCATTAAGGGCGACTAATGAAAAACTGTTTTTT. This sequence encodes CASSYETYSLRATNEKLFF.